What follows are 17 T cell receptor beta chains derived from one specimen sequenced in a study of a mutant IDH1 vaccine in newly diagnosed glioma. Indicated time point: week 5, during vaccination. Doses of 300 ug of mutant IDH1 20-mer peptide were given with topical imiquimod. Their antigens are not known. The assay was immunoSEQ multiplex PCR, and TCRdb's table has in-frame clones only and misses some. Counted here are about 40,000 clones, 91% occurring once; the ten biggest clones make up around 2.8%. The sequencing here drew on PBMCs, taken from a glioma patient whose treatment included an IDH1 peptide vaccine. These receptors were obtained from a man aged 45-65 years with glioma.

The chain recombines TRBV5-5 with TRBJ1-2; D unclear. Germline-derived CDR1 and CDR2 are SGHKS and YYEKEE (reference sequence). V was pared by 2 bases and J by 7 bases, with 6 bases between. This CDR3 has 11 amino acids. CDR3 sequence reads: CASSLGLGYTF. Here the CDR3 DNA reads TGTGCCAGCAGCTTAGGGCTTGGCTACACCTTC.

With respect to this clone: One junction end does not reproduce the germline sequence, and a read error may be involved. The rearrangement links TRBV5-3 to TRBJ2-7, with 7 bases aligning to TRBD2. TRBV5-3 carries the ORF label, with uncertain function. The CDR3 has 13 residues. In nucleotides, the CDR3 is TGTGCCAGAAGCTTAGCGGGACGAGAGGAGCCGTACTTC. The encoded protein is CARSLAGREEPYF.

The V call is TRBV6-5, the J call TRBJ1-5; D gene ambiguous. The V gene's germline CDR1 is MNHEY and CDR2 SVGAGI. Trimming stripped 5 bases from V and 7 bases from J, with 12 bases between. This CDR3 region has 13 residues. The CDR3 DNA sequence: TGTGCCAGCAGTCCGACATTCCGACAGCCCCAGCATTTT. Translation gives CASSPTFRQPQHF.

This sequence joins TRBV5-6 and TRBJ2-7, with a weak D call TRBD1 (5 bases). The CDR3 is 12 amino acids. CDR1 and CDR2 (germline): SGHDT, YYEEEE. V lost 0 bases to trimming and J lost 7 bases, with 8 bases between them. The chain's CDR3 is CASSLASGEQYF. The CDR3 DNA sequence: TGTGCCAGCAGCTTGGCCTCAGGGGAGCAGTACTTC.

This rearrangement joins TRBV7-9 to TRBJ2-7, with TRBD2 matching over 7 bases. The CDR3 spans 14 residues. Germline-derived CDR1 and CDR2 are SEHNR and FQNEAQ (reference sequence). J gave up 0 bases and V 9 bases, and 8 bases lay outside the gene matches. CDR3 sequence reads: CASGRGRLSYEQYF. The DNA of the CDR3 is TGTGCCAGTGGGAGGGGTCGCCTCTCCTACGAGCAGTACTTC.

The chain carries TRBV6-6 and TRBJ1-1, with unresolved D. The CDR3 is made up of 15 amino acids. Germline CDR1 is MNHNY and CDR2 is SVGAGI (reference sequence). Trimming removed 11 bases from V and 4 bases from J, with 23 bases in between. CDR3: CAGAGGGFVTTEAFF. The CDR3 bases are TGTGCCGGCGCTGGTGGTGGGTTCGTTACCACTGAAGCTTTCTTT.

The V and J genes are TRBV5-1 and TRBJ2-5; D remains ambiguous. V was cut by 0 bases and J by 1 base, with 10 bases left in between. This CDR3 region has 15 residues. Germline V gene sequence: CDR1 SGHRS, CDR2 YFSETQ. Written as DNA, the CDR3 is TGCGCCAGCAGCTTGGCGGCCGCTACCCAAGAGACCCAGTACTTC. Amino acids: CASSLAAATQETQYF.

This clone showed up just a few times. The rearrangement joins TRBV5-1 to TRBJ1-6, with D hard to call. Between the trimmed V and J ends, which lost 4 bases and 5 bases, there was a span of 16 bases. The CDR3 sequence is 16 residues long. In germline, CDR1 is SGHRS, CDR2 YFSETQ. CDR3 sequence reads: CASSQMGRKDNSPLHF. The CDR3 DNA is TGCGCCAGCAGCCAGATGGGCCGTAAAGATAATTCACCCCTCCACTTT.

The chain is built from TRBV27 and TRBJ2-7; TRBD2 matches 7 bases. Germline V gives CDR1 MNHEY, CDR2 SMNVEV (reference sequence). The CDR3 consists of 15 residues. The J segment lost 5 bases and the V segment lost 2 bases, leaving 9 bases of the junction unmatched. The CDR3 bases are TGTGCCAGCAGTTTACTGGGCGGGAGTACCGACGAGCAGTACTTC. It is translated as CASSLLGGSTDEQYF.

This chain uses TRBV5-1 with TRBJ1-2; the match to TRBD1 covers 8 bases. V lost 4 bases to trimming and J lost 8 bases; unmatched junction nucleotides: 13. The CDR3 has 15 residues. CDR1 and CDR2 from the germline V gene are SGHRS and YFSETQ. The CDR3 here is CASSAVGQGLGGYTF. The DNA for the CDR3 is TGCGCCAGCAGCGCCGTCGGACAGGGATTAGGCGGCTACACCTTC.

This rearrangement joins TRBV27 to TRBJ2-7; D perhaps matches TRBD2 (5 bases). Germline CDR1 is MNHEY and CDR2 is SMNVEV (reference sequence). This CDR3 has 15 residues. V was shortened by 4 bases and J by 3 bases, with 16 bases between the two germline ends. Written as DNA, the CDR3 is TGTGCCAGCAGTTCTGACTATCGAGTCGGCTACGAGCAGTACTTC. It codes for CASSSDYRVGYEQYF.

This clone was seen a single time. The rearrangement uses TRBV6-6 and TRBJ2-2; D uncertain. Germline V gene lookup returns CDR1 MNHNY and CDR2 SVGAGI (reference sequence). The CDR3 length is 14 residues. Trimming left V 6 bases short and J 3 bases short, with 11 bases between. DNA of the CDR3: TGTGCCAGCAGCCCGACGGAGTACACCGGGGAGCTGTTTTTT. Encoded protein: CASSPTEYTGELFF.

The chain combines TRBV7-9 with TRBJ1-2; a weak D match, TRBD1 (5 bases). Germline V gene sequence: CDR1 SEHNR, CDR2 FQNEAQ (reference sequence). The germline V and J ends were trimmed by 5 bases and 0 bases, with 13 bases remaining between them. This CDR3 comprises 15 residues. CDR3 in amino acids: CASSPGGGANYGYTF. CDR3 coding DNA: TGTGCCAGCAGCCCTGGCGGGGGTGCTAACTATGGCTACACCTTC. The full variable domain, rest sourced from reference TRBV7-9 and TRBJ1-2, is DTGVSQNPRHKITKRGQNVTFRCDPISEHNRLYWYRQTLGQGPEFLTYFQNEAQLEKSRLLSDRFSAERPKGSFSTLEIQRTEQGDSAMYLCASSPGGGANYGYTFGSGTRLTVV.

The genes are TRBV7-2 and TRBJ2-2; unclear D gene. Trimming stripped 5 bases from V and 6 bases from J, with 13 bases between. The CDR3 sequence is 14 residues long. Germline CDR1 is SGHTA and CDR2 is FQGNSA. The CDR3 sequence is CASSPRYGSGELFF. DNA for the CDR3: TGTGCCAGCAGCCCCCGGTACGGTTCCGGGGAGCTGTTTTTT.

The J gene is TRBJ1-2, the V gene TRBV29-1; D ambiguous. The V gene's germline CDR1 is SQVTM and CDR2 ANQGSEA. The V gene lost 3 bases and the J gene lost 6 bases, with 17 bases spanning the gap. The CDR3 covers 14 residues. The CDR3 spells CSVDGRFGLDGYTF. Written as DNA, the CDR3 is TGCAGCGTTGATGGGCGTTTTGGGTTGGATGGCTACACCTTC.

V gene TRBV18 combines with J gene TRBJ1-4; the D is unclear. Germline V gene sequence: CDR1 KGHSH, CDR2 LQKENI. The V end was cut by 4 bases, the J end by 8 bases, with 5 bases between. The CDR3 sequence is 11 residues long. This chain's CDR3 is CASSLGEKLFF. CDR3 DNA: TGTGCCAGCTCACTCGGGGAAAAACTGTTTTTT. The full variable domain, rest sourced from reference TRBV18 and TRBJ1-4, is NAGVMQNPRHLVRRRGQEARLRCSPMKGHSHVYWYRQLPEEGLKFMVYLQKENIIDESGMPKERFSAEFPKEGPSILRIQQVVRGDSAAYFCASSLGEKLFFGSGTQLSVL.

The CDR3 reads CASSFRVGSIYGYTF. CDR3 nucleotides: TGCGCCAGCAGCTTTAGGGTAGGGTCTATCTATGGCTACACCTTC. This chain uses TRBV5-1 with TRBJ1-2, with unresolved D. The CDR3 consists of 15 residues. The V gene lost 2 bases and the J gene lost 4 bases, with 15 bases spanning the gap. Germline CDR1 reads SGHRS; CDR2 reads YFSETQ.